The clone carrying this T cell receptor beta chain was picked up a small number of times. These data come from a study of T-cell reconstitution after alpha-beta-depleted transplantation in children. Using unique molecular identifiers, the investigators prepared the TCRbeta library. TCRdb recomputed calls from the PCR reads with MiXCR, one row per CDR3 protein. This sample has hundreds of thousands of distinct CDR3 sequences, with 16% found just once. The source is a human donor who donated a stem cell graft to a child with acute myeloid leukemia. Sequencing was performed on PBMCs from the stem cell graft donor, taken from the stem cell graft.

In nucleotides, the CDR3 is TGCGCCAGCAGCTTGAACCCAAGCTCCTACAATGAGCAGTTCTTC. Translation gives CASSLNPSSYNEQFF. J is TRBJ2-1 and V is TRBV5-1; no clear D. Looked up from germline, CDR1 is SGHRS and CDR2 is YFSETQ. V was trimmed by 1 base and J by 0 bases, leaving 8 bases between them. The CDR3 sequence is 15 residues long.